This T cell receptor (beta chain) was sequenced for a study of human T cells and chemical hapten exposure (dated by TCRdb to 2020 to 2023). In the study overall: For sensitization, 2% DPC in acetone was applied to an approximately 2 cm by approximately 2 cm area of upper inner arm skin. Peripheral blood TCR repertoire changes were tracked in vivo in alopecia patients during primary and secondary sensitization to the hapten diphenylcyclopropenone (DPC). Libraries were combined into a pool for sequencing, and differences in TCR yield between samples came mainly from small differences in library volumes within the pool. Most of the patients in the cohort were female, and the cohort covered alopecia areata with under or over 50% scalp involvement, alopecia totalis and alopecia universalis. Approximately 30 alopecia patients provided blood for TCR sequencing at one to four time points (pre-sensitization, 2, 6 and 24 weeks). Blood was sampled from patients pre-sensitization (week 0) and at 2, 6 and about 24 weeks after DPC sensitization. Weekly therapeutic DPC doses were additionally applied to the scalp of patients throughout the approximately 25-week study period. Patch testing on the upper back used Finn chambers containing 0.01% DPC, with scoring done after 6 days according to International Contact Dermatitis Research Group standards.

The research as a whole found: Repeated subsampling changed both the strength of the expansion versus patch-test correlation and the threshold at which that correlation became significant. Expanded TCRs formed significantly more large CDR3 similarity clusters than pre-sensitization or healthy control sets, consistent with antigen-driven responses. Because every patient had alopecia, a presumed autoimmune disease, the patients' immune response might differ from that of healthy individuals. Patch test score correlated positively with the number of PT1 expanded TCRs, reaching significance at thresholds 8, 16 and 32 but not at 4. No change with DPC sensitization was found in the number of TCRs above 1 in 1000 frequency, and no evidence of global repertoire structure alterations was found.

This specimen's time point label, per the study, means: patch test 2, 6 weeks after DPC sensitization. The intended sense of this specimen's treatment or condition label: therapeutic diphenylcyclopropenone sensitization with weekly scalp DPC. At every patch-test visit, the blood draw took place before the patch test was put on. Patients were eligible if aged 18 to 70, diagnosed with alopecia and judged suitable for DPC therapy, and pregnant patients were excluded. Total RNA was isolated from unfractionated whole blood collected in Tempus Blood RNA tubes. The library came from RACE. The data were produced on a NextSeq 500. During library preparation, unique molecular identifiers were attached to individual cDNA molecules so that TCRs could be counted in a quantitative, reproducible way. Both TCR alpha and TCR beta chains were sequenced from each blood RNA sample. The study's processing was this. Samples had a median of roughly 91,000 TCRs, with a range from about 23,224 to 750,000. The Decombinator software suite was used to annotate V, J and CDR3 in the TCR reads. For PS versus PT1 abundance plots, all samples were subsampled to the same number of TCRs (28,000). Expanded TCRs were defined as absent before sensitization and observed at least eight times at the 2-week time point. TCRdb reprocessing: public reads trimmed at Q25 with fastp, clones called with MiXCR, in-frame beta chains kept. When rows share a CDR3 protein, they turn into one entry using the most common DNA and genes. The V and J calls here are based on TCRdb, not the publication. Present in this sample are approximately 84,000 distinct CDR3 sequences, roughly 11% of which were seen just once. The top ten clones comprise about 1.6% of the sample.

In regard to this clonotype: What this receptor recognizes is not known. Qualities for individual bases were not recorded, and no much larger clone is one base off.

The material was whole blood, obtained in connection with sensitization to the hapten diphenylcyclopropenone (DPC). The TCR was taken from a man between 18 and 29 years old with alopecia areata. Some clones in this sample may be carry-over from other donors' samples.

The CDR3 is CASSGTVDTEAFF. The sequenced DNA is TGTGCCAGCAGCGGGACGGTGGACACTGAAGCTTTCTTT. The chain is made from TRBV9 and TRBJ1-1; the D gene assignment is ambiguous. From its cysteine to its phenylalanine, the CDR3 spans 13 amino acids. CDR3 DNA is the only sequence kept; it has 39 bases, read in frame from the first base. The CDR1 and CDR2 encoded by the germline V gene are SGDLS and YYNGEE. A distance of 9 bases separates the germline ends of V and J, which lose 3 bases and 3 bases respectively.